The entry below gives a single TCR beta chain sequence along with its context. Its target is not known. These data originate in a study of blood T cells in healthy people across ages. Alongside a J-beta primer mix, a sample-barcoded 5' primer served in a second PCR lasting about 7 to 11 cycles. Each cDNA molecule received a tag from a template-switch adaptor that had 12 random nucleotides. Every sample returned 2.5 million or more CDR3-containing paired-end reads. TCRdb redid the calling of the 5' RACE reads with MiXCR, one entry per CDR3 protein. The sample has some 700,000 distinct CDR3 sequences, around a fifth seen once; the top ten hold around a fifth. The V end was cut by 4 bases, the J end by 2 bases, with 12 bases between. This CDR3 has 14 amino acids. Germline V gene lookup returns CDR1 DFQATT and CDR2 SNEGSKA (reference sequence). Total RNA, at least 6 micrograms per sample, was extracted from PBMCs.

Findings of the study overall: Roughly linearly, TCR beta diversity per million T cells fell as age increased.

The V and J genes are TRBV20-1 and TRBJ2-4; D is unclear. Sequenced: blood. The TCR was taken from a man aged 65 to 85 in good health. CDR3 nucleotide sequence: TGCAGTGCTAACCCAGCTAACTCCAAAAACATTCAGTACTTC. This encodes CSANPANSKNIQYF.